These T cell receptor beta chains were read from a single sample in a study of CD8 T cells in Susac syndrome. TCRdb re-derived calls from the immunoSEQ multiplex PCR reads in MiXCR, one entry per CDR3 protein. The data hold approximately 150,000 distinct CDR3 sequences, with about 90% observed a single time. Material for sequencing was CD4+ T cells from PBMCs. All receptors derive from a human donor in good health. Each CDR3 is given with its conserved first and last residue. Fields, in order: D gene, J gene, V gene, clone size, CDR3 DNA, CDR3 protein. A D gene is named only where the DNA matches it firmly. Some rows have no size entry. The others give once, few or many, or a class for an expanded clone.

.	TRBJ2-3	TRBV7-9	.	TGTGCCAGCAGCCCGGACCTGACTGGGCCAGATACGCAGTATTTT	CASSPDLTGPDTQYF
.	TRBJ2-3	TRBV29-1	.	TGCAGCGGAGGAACAGATACGCAGTATTTT	CSGGTDTQYF
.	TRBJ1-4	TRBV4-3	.	TGCGCCAGCAGCCAAGAATTCCGTTTTAATGAAAAACTGTTTTTT	CASSQEFRFNEKLFF
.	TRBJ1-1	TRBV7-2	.	TGTGCCAGCAGCTTTGGGCCGAGAACTGAAGCTTTCTTT	CASSFGPRTEAFF
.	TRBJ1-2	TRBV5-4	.	TGTGCCAGCAGCGCGGACCCAGGGTGGGGTTCCTATGGCTACACCTTC	CASSADPGWGSYGYTF
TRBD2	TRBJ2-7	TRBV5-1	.	TGCGCCAGCAGCCCGACTAGCGGGAGGAGCGAGCAGTACTTC	CASSPTSGRSEQYF
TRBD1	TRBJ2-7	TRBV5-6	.	TGTGCCAGCAGCGTCGCCGGGACAGCCTCCTACGAGCAGTACTTC	CASSVAGTASYEQYF
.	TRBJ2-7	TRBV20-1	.	TGCAGTGCTGCCGAGACACCCACCTACGAGCAGTACTTC	CSAAETPTYEQYF
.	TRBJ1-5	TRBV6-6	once	TGTGCCAGCAGTCGACTAGACGTGGGCAATCAGCCCCAGCATTTT	CASSRLDVGNQPQHF
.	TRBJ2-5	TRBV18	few	TGTGCCAGCTCACTACAACAAGAGACCCAGTACTTC	CASSLQQETQYF